The 23 T cell receptor beta chains below all came from one sample that was sequenced in a study of T cell responses to AZD1222 COVID-19 vaccine. Sequencing used immunoSEQ multiplex PCR; TCRdb keeps in-frame clones, though not all of them. The sample carries 200,000 or so clones, approximately 91% recorded once. Sequenced here: peripheral blood, sampled on day 0 of AZD1222 vaccination. All receptors derive from an adult in good health.

The chain is built from TRBV4-3 and TRBJ1-2; TRBD1 agrees at 7 bases. Losses at the gene ends were 1 base for V and 3 bases for J; bases not matched to a gene: 2. This CDR3 is built from 14 residues. Germline V gives CDR1 LGHNA, CDR2 YSLEER. CDR3 bases: TGCGCCAGCAGCCAAGGCAGGGGGGACTATGGCTACACCTTC. Protein: CASSQGRGDYGYTF.

The gene calls are TRBV27 and TRBJ2-6, with D possibly TRBD1 on 5 matching bases. Trimming removed 4 bases at V and 0 bases at J, with 22 bases between. The CDR3 covers 20 residues. The germline gives CDR1 MNHEY, CDR2 SMNVEV (reference sequence). DNA for the CDR3: TGTGCCAGCAGTTCGCCCCTACAGGTTGATTCTACCTCTGGGGCCAACGTCCTGACTTTC. Its protein product is CASSSPLQVDSTSGANVLTF.

The chain has TRBV7-8 and TRBJ2-1, with TRBD1 identical over 7 bases. Germline loops: CDR1 SGHVS, CDR2 FQNEAQ. The CDR3 is 17 amino acids. Trimming cost V 0 bases and J 0 bases; bases outside gene matches: 5. CDR3 amino acids: CASSLAVGQSSYNEQFF. The CDR3 DNA reads TGTGCCAGCAGCTTAGCTGTGGGACAGAGCTCCTACAATGAGCAGTTCTTC. The full variable domain, with the rest looked up from reference TRBV7-8 and TRBJ2-1, is GAGVSQSPRYKVAKRGQDVALRCDPISGHVSLFWYQQALGQGPEFLTYFQNEAQLDKSGLPSDRFFAERPEGSVSTLKIQRTQQEDSAVYLCASSLAVGQSSYNEQFFGPGTRLTVL.

V and J are TRBV28 and TRBJ2-7; 8 bases are shared with TRBD1. The CDR3 is 16 amino acids. Looked up from germline, CDR1 is MDHEN and CDR2 is SYDVKM. Trimming at V came to 5 bases and at J to 2 bases, leaving 11 bases not matched to a gene. CDR3 coding DNA: TGTGCCAGCAGTCCAAAACGGACAGGGTTACCCTACGAGCAGTACTTC. The encoded protein is CASSPKRTGLPYEQYF. Looking up the rest from reference TRBV28 and TRBJ2-7 gives the full variable domain: DVKVTQSSRYLVKRTGEKVFLECVQDMDHENMFWYRQDPGLGLRLIYFSYDVKMKEKGDIPEGYSVSREKKERFSLILESASTNQTSMYLCASSPKRTGLPYEQYFGPGTRLTVT.

The V call is TRBV6-5, the J call TRBJ1-1; tentatively, D is TRBD1 (5 bases). The length of the CDR3 is 14 residues. Trimming pared 6 bases from V and 8 bases from J, leaving 19 bases between. CDR1 is MNHEY, CDR2 SVGAGI, per germline. CDR3 region: CASSTGTSPGEAFF. CDR3 coding DNA: TGTGCCAGCAGCACTGGGACCTCCCCAGGGGAAGCTTTCTTT.

This chain joins TRBV7-8 and TRBJ2-1, with TRBD2 matching 11 bases. Trimming removed 11 bases from V and 7 bases from J; junction bases left unmatched: 7. From germline, CDR1 is SGHVS and CDR2 FQNEAQ. The CDR3 has 13 residues. The CDR3 protein is CALRTSGGNEQFF. The CDR3 DNA is TGTGCCCTTCGTACTAGCGGGGGAAATGAGCAGTTCTTC.

This chain links TRBV11-2 with TRBJ2-4, with D unresolved. This CDR3 is 16 amino acids long. Germline V CDR1 and CDR2: SGHAT, FQNNGV. V lost 4 bases to trimming and J lost 7 bases, with 20 bases between them. The CDR3 protein is CASSSQPRAPLNIQYF. The CDR3 DNA is TGTGCCAGCAGCTCACAACCCCGGGCCCCTTTGAACATTCAGTACTTC.

The CDR3 sequence is CASSPGGVTQYF. The CDR3 region has the DNA TGTGCCAGCAGCCCCGGTGGGGTGACCCAGTACTTC. The chain links TRBV11-2 to TRBJ2-5, with D hard to call. This CDR3 region has 12 residues. V lost 5 bases, J lost 7 bases, and 11 bases lay in between. Per germline, CDR1 SGHAT and CDR2 FQNNGV.

This clone was detected only once. The V and J genes are TRBV19 and TRBJ2-7; tentative D call: TRBD1 (5 bases). The V end lost 1 base, the J end lost 2 bases, and 9 bases lay between the germline ends. CDR1 is LNHDA and CDR2 is SQIVND in the germline V gene (reference sequence). The CDR3 loop spans 14 amino acids. The CDR3 protein is CASSIAKGTYEQYF. CDR3 DNA: TGTGCCAGTAGTATAGCTAAGGGGACCTACGAGCAGTACTTC.

The chain is built from TRBV27 and TRBJ2-7; no clear D. V lost 10 bases and J lost 0, with 13 bases in between. Germline lookup yields CDR1 MNHEY and CDR2 SMNVEV (reference sequence). This CDR3 contains 13 residues. The CDR3 sequence is CATAPGGSYEQYF. The CDR3 DNA is TGTGCCACCGCCCCCGGCGGCTCCTACGAGCAGTACTTC.

The chain combines TRBV12-3 or TRBV12-4 with TRBJ2-7; D uncertain. Trimming pared 8 bases from V and 2 bases from J, leaving 7 bases between. This CDR3 spans 11 amino acids. CDR3 residues: CASGSPYEQYF. In nucleotides, the CDR3 is TGTGCCAGCGGATCCCCCTACGAGCAGTACTTC.

This clone was observed a single time. The chain joins TRBV5-4 to TRBJ2-2, with 8 bases that match TRBD1. This CDR3 is built from 15 residues. Germline trimming cut 3 bases from V and 2 bases from J; bases unmatched to any gene: 3. Per germline, CDR1 SGHNT and CDR2 YYREEE (reference sequence). CDR3 bases: TGTGCCAGCAGCTCTGGGACAGGAAACACCGGGGAGCTGTTTTTT. It encodes CASSSGTGNTGELFF.

The rearrangement links TRBV29-1 to TRBJ1-3; no firm D call. The V end was cut by 5 bases, the J end by 0 bases, with 11 bases between. Germline lookup yields CDR1 SQVTM and CDR2 ANQGSEA. This CDR3 spans 14 amino acids. This CDR3 is CSVLIGSSGNTIYF. The CDR3 nucleotides are TGCAGCGTTCTTATCGGAAGCTCTGGAAACACCATATATTTT.

This clone has a single count. The rearrangement uses TRBV5-1 and TRBJ2-1; 8 nucleotides line up with TRBD2. The trim removed 1 base at V and 4 bases at J, leaving 1 base unmatched. CDR1 is SGHRS and CDR2 is YFSETQ in the germline V gene. The CDR3 covers 14 residues. The CDR3 DNA follows: TGCGCCAGCAGCTTGACGGGAGGGTACAATGAGCAGTTCTTC. It yields the protein CASSLTGGYNEQFF.

The CDR3 nucleotides read TGTGCCAGCAGTTACTCAAGGCAGGGGGCAGATACGCAGTATTTT. The encoded protein is CASSYSRQGADTQYF. The chain links TRBV6-5 to TRBJ2-3; 7 bases match TRBD1. The ends lost 0 bases at V and 4 bases at J; junction bases unmatched: 4. From germline, CDR1 is MNHEY and CDR2 SVGAGI. CDR3 length: 15 residues.

The rearrangement links TRBV25-1 to TRBJ2-1; 10 bases fit TRBD2. This CDR3 is 17 amino acids long. V was clipped by 1 base and J by 4 bases; unmatched bases: 7. The germline V gene encodes CDR1 MGHDK and CDR2 SYGVNS. CDR3 DNA: TGTGCCAGCAGTGAATGGTTAGCGGGGGGTATGTACAATGAGCAGTTCTTC. This translates into CASSEWLAGGMYNEQFF.

CDR3 amino acids: CASSRLAGPGEQYF. CDR3 nucleotides: TGCGCCAGCAGCAGGCTAGCGGGCCCAGGCGAGCAGTACTTC. The V and J genes are TRBV5-1 and TRBJ2-7, with 8 bases lining up with TRBD2. Per germline, CDR1 SGHRS and CDR2 YFSETQ. This CDR3 spans 14 amino acids. Unmatched junction bases numbered 9, after V lost 4 bases and J lost 6 bases.

This chain uses TRBV3-1 (or the pseudogene TRBV3-2) with TRBJ2-5; TRBD2 aligns across 9 bases. The CDR3 totals 15 residues. Germline V CDR1 and CDR2: LGHDT, YNNKEL (reference sequence). J was trimmed by 5 bases and V by 2 bases; bases with no gene match: 6. The CDR3 bases are TGTGCCAGCAGCCAATCCCTAGCGGGGTCTGAGACCCAGTACTTC. Amino acids: CASSQSLAGSETQYF.

This clone was detected once. The sample contains more than one DNA sequence encoding this CDR3. The CDR3 loop reads CASSLSGRSSYEQYF. The CDR3 DNA follows: TGTGCCAGCAGCTTGAGCGGACGGAGCTCCTACGAGCAGTACTTC. The V gene is TRBV5-4, the J gene TRBJ2-7; tentatively, D is TRBD2 (5 bases). CDR3 size: 15 residues. Germline V CDR1 and CDR2: SGHNT, YYREEE (reference sequence). Trimming left V 1 base short and J 0 bases short, with 11 bases between.

V is TRBV7-3 and J is TRBJ1-4; maybe TRBD1 (5 bases). The CDR3 spans 14 residues. CDR1 is SGHTA and CDR2 is FQGTGA in the germline V gene. Trimming pared 3 bases from V and 0 bases from J, leaving 5 bases between. The CDR3 coding sequence is TGTGCCAGCAGCTTGACAGCAACTAATGAAAAACTGTTTTTT. Its translation: CASSLTATNEKLFF. Full variable domain (rest looked up from reference TRBV7-3 and TRBJ1-4): GAGVSQTPSNKVTEKGKYVELRCDPISGHTALYWYRQSLGQGPEFLIYFQGTGAADDSGLPNDRFFAVRPEGSVSTLKIQRTERGDSAVYLCASSLTATNEKLFFGSGTQLSVL.

This sequence joins TRBV13 and TRBJ2-2, with D possibly called TRBD1 or TRBD2 (5 bases each). V was pared by 2 bases and J by 9 bases, with 13 bases between. The CDR3 spans 14 residues. Germline assignment: CDR1 PRHDT and CDR2 FYEKMQ (reference sequence). In nucleotides, the CDR3 is TGTGCCAGCAGCTTAATTGAGGGGACGAGGGAGCTGTTTTTT. This sequence encodes CASSLIEGTRELFF. Complete variable domain (other parts from reference TRBV13 and TRBJ2-2): AAGVIQSPRHLIKEKRETATLKCYPIPRHDTVYWYQQGPGQDPQFLISFYEKMQSDKGSIPDRFSAQQFSDYHSELNMSSLELGDSALYFCASSLIEGTRELFFGEGSRLTVL.

The chain couples TRBV7-3 to TRBJ2-7, with D perhaps matching TRBD2 (5 bases). CDR1 and CDR2 from the germline V gene are SGHTA and FQGTGA. This CDR3 spans 13 amino acids. Between the trimmed V and J ends, which lost 3 bases and 3 bases, there was a span of 9 bases. CDR3 region: CASSFNRGYEQYF. CDR3 DNA: TGTGCCAGCAGCTTCAATCGGGGCTACGAGCAGTACTTC.

V usage is TRBV6-1 and J usage is TRBJ2-7, with TRBD1 matching over 9 bases. Germline trimming cut 3 bases from V and 5 bases from J; bases unmatched to any gene: 5. The CDR3 extends over 14 amino acids. Germline loops: CDR1 MNHNS, CDR2 SASEGT. The DNA for the CDR3 is TGTGCCAGCAGTGATATCGGGACAGGGAACGAGCAGTACTTC. Encoded protein: CASSDIGTGNEQYF.